The T cell receptor (beta chain) under discussion was sequenced for a study of shared clonotypes between healthy human individuals. Whole-study context: Contributing individuals were two females and three males aged 18 to 49. Study results and caveats: The study sampled only blood, and tissue repertoires likely differ.

Naivety among CD8 cells was defined by CD45RO negativity and positive CCR7 selection, thereby excluding terminally differentiated effector memory CD45RA+ cells. A word on this clone: The antigen remains unidentified.

The V and J ends lost 6 bases and 2 bases, in that order; junction bases with no gene match: 8. Germline CDR1 reads SGHAT; CDR2 reads FQNNGV. The CDR3 consists of 15 residues. The repertoire was sequenced with immunoSEQ multiplex PCR; TCRdb's copy has only in-frame clones and lacks some. The sample records about 2.2 million clones, roughly 93% being singletons. The V call is TRBV11-2, the J call TRBJ2-3, with 7 nucleotides matching TRBD1. The sample was naive CD8+ T cells from PBMCs. This clonotype originated in a man between 18 and 35 years old in good health. Some clones in this sample may be carry-over from other donors' samples. Here the CDR3 reads CASSSRQGNTDTQYF. The CDR3 DNA reads as TGTGCCAGCAGTTCAAGACAGGGAAACACAGATACGCAGTATTTT.